This T cell receptor beta chain comes out of a study of blood T cell repertoires in COVID-19. Germline-derived CDR1 and CDR2 are SGHKS and YYEKEE (reference sequence). The J segment lost 0 bases and the V segment lost 2 bases, leaving 8 bases of the junction unmatched. The CDR3 extends over 17 amino acids. Sequencing used immunoSEQ multiplex PCR; TCRdb keeps in-frame clones, though not all of them. This sample has roughly 220,000 clones; around 80% occur once, and the top ten carry 4.5% to 7%. This sequence joins TRBV5-5 and TRBJ1-3; 7 bases agree with TRBD1. This TCR was sampled from a woman aged 70-85 years with acute or convalescent COVID-19. Sequenced sample: peripheral blood. CDR3 DNA: TGTGCCAGCAGCTTCCGGGACAGTGGCCTCTCTGGAAACACCATATATTTT. Translation gives CASSFRDSGLSGNTIYF.